A selection of T cell receptor beta chains follows, all from one sample in a study of blood T cell repertoires in COVID-19. The protocol was immunoSEQ multiplex PCR, while the TCRdb copy is restricted to in-frame clones and leaves out a portion. The sample lists approximately 290,000 clones, roughly 90% occurring once. Material for sequencing was peripheral blood. The receptors originated from a man aged 25-45 years with acute or convalescent COVID-19. CDR3s include the opening cysteine and the closing phenylalanine or tryptophan.

J: TRBJ2-2
V: TRBV2
CDR3: CASGQGQYTGELFF

J: TRBJ1-3
V: TRBV6-5
CDR3: CASTIRSGNTIYF

J: TRBJ1-6
V: TRBV4-1
CDR3: CASSQEASTPLHF

J: TRBJ1-5
V: TRBV29-1
CDR3: CSIRTAGSQPQHF

J: TRBJ1-5
V: TRBV27
CDR3: CASSFRGGNQPQHF

J: TRBJ1-5
V: TRBV28
CDR3: CASSSTGINQPQHF

J: TRBJ1-2
V: TRBV7-9
CDR3: CASSPGTGPYEADGYTF

J: TRBJ2-3
V: TRBV5-8
CDR3: CASRHPQAAGTDTQYF

J: TRBJ2-6
V: TRBV2
CDR3: CASRLGDSRANVLTF

J: TRBJ2-3
V: TRBV5-1
CDR3: CATSLGGRGITDTQYF

J: TRBJ2-1
V: TRBV28
CDR3: CASLSGGGRDEQFF

J: TRBJ1-3
V: TRBV12-5
CDR3: CASARTGGASSGNTIYF

J: TRBJ1-2
V: TRBV2
CDR3: CASMEVYGYTF

J: TRBJ2-3
V: TRBV11-2
CDR3: CASSRGGRADTQYF

J: TRBJ2-5
V: TRBV3-1/TRBV3-2
CDR3: CASSRRGGAGETQYF

J: TRBJ1-1
V: TRBV28
CDR3: CASSRAGGGTEAFF

J: TRBJ2-7
V: TRBV6-5
CDR3: CASSFGASSYEQYF

J: TRBJ2-3
V: TRBV11-2
CDR3: CASSLSGQFTDTQYF

J: TRBJ1-2
V: TRBV6-5
CDR3: CASSYRQKYGYTF

J: TRBJ1-1
V: TRBV30
CDR3: CAWSRDIGLGAFF

J: TRBJ1-1
V: TRBV7-3
CDR3: CASSFGQIDTEAFF

J: TRBJ2-7
V: TRBV20-1
CDR3: CSASRQAGVYEQYF

J: TRBJ2-1
V: TRBV30
CDR3: CAWSAGRNNEQFF

J: TRBJ1-1
V: TRBV18
CDR3: CASSPTGGATEAFF

J: TRBJ1-6
V: TRBV2
CDR3: CASIREGRSSYNSPLHF

J: TRBJ2-5
V: TRBV5-5
CDR3: CASSYGRGGRREETQYF

J: TRBJ2-1
V: TRBV15
CDR3: CATSRDRGRAPFF

J: TRBJ2-7
V: TRBV27
CDR3: CASSTGGNEQYF

J: TRBJ2-3
V: TRBV7-3
CDR3: CASSARRLAGTDTQYF

J: TRBJ2-1
V: TRBV25-1
CDR3: CASSASFLVNNEQFF

J: TRBJ1-3
V: TRBV9
CDR3: CASSEDFSGNTIYF

J: TRBJ2-1
V: TRBV24-1
CDR3: CATSGPGRGHYNEQFF

J: TRBJ2-1
V: TRBV25-1
CDR3: CASSELGNRGNNEQFF

J: TRBJ1-5
V: TRBV5-8
CDR3: CASSPITGTRNQPQHF

J: TRBJ2-2
V: TRBV19
CDR3: CASMRFTGELFF

J: TRBJ2-3
V: TRBV19
CDR3: CASSPQLAGDTQYF

J: TRBJ2-5
V: TRBV20-1
CDR3: CSASWGQGAAETQYF

J: TRBJ1-5
V: TRBV29-1
CDR3: CSVSTSTTQHF

J: TRBJ2-1
V: TRBV10-1
CDR3: CASSESGAGQGNEQFF

J: TRBJ2-7
V: TRBV7-8
CDR3: CASSTLGQGAHEQYF

J: TRBJ1-1
V: TRBV7-9
CDR3: CASSLTQEAFF

J: TRBJ1-6
V: TRBV5-1
CDR3: CASSLWTGGNSPLHF

J: TRBJ1-4
V: TRBV28
CDR3: CASSFSPNENLFF

J: TRBJ1-5
V: TRBV4-2
CDR3: CASSQEQHYSNQPQHF

J: TRBJ2-3
V: TRBV6-5
CDR3: CASRETGFDGDTQYF

J: TRBJ1-6
V: TRBV28
CDR3: CASSFSREFKSSPLHF

J: TRBJ2-2
V: TRBV6-5
CDR3: CASRNSGGQGGELFF

J: TRBJ2-2
V: TRBV27
CDR3: CASSLEGLAGGWAGELFF

J: TRBJ1-3
V: TRBV6-5
CDR3: CASSEKYRSGNTIYF

J: TRBJ2-7
V: TRBV6-2/TRBV6-3
CDR3: CASSFPGGRGNEQYF

J: TRBJ2-2
V: TRBV12-5
CDR3: CQQSPGSSGELFF

J: TRBJ1-5
V: TRBV2
CDR3: CATNRGFGNQPQHF

J: TRBJ2-1
V: TRBV19
CDR3: CASSQPGQAYNEQFF

J: TRBJ2-5
V: TRBV5-1
CDR3: CASSLGVAGILQETQYF

J: TRBJ2-6
V: TRBV5-1
CDR3: CASSLGSLSRGANVLTF